The rows below give T cell receptor beta chains drawn from one sample of a study of spatial heterogeneity in lung cancer. A single record per CDR3 protein comes from TCRdb applying MiXCR to the 5' RACE reads. The sample carries 40,000 to 50,000 distinct CDR3 sequences, under 12% recorded once. Specimen: PBMCs, collected at follow-up. All receptors come from a female donor with early-stage non-small cell lung cancer. Both conserved end residues are part of each CDR3. Each record gives: CDR3 length, J gene, D gene, V gene, clone size, CDR3 protein, CDR3 DNA. The D gene is left open where the match is weak. Some rows mark clone size as missing; the rest say once, few, many or name a class of expanded clone.

14,TRBJ2-1,.,TRBV3-1,few,CASSRQAGANEQFF,TGTGCCAGCAGCCGTCAGGCTGGGGCTAATGAGCAGTTCTTC
16,TRBJ2-1,TRBD1,TRBV7-6,.,CASSPGLGTVGVEQFF,TGTGCCAGCAGCCCGGGGCTGGGGACAGTTGGAGTCGAGCAGTTCTTC
15,TRBJ1-2,.,TRBV28,once,CASRPRQIFNYGYTF,TGTGCCAGCAGGCCTAGACAGATCTTTAACTATGGCTACACCTTC
14,TRBJ1-1,.,TRBV20-1,.,CSARDSLRYTEAFF,TGCAGTGCTAGGGACAGCCTCCGTTACACTGAAGCTTTCTTT
15,TRBJ2-7,.,TRBV4-3,few,CASSQDRGTRYEQYF,TGCGCCAGCAGCCAAGATCGTGGGACTCGCTACGAGCAGTACTTC
16,TRBJ2-6,TRBD1,TRBV5-1,many,CASSPGTGTGANVLTF,TGCGCCAGCAGCCCAGGGACAGGGACTGGGGCCAACGTCCTGACTTTC
15,TRBJ2-1,.,TRBV7-2,many,CASSRGTARGNEQFF,TGTGCCAGCAGCCGGGGGACAGCTCGCGGCAATGAGCAGTTCTTC
14,TRBJ2-5,TRBD2,TRBV9,few,CASSVGEGGETQYF,TGTGCCAGCAGCGTAGGGGAGGGAGGGGAGACCCAGTACTTC
17,TRBJ2-4,TRBD2,TRBV28,many,CASTSGGDPLAKNIQYF,TGTGCCAGTACTAGCGGGGGGGACCCGCTAGCCAAAAACATTCAGTACTTC
14,TRBJ1-1,.,TRBV7-9,few,CASSLQGSHTEAFF,TGTGCCAGCAGCTTGCAGGGGTCCCACACTGAAGCTTTCTTT
15,TRBJ2-3,.,TRBV5-8,.,CASSFMGAGADTQYF,TGTGCCAGCAGCTTTATGGGGGCCGGGGCAGATACGCAGTATTTT
11,TRBJ2-5,.,TRBV7-2,many,CASMLEETQYF,TGTGCCAGCATGCTAGAGGAGACCCAGTACTTC
16,TRBJ2-3,TRBD2,TRBV7-9,many,CASSPTLAGGTDTQYF,TGTGCCAGCAGCCCTACACTAGCGGGGGGCACAGATACGCAGTATTTT
13,TRBJ2-5,.,TRBV12-3/TRBV12-4,few,CASNTAGRETQYF,TGTGCCAGCAACACCGCGGGGCGGGAGACCCAGTACTTC
16,TRBJ1-1,.,TRBV12-5,few,CASEAPVGTTNTEAFF,TGTGCTAGTGAGGCCCCGGTGGGCACAACAAACACTGAAGCTTTCTTT
16,TRBJ1-3,TRBD1,TRBV7-2,.,CASSLTGSYSGNTIYF,TGTGCCAGCAGCCTGACAGGGAGCTACTCTGGAAACACCATATATTTT
13,TRBJ2-7,TRBD2,TRBV10-2,few,CASEGREVGEQYF,TGCGCCAGCGAAGGTCGGGAGGTAGGCGAGCAGTACTTC
17,TRBJ2-2,TRBD2,TRBV3-1,.,CASSQDVAGANTGELFF,TGTGCCAGCAGCCAAGATGTAGCGGGGGCTAACACCGGGGAGCTGTTTTTT
15,TRBJ2-2,.,TRBV28,.,CAGKLTTGKSGELFF,TGTGCAGGCAAACTTACCACGGGGAAGTCCGGGGAGCTGTTTTTT
15,TRBJ2-5,TRBD2,TRBV2,many,CASRPSGGAQETQYF,TGTGCCAGCAGACCTAGCGGGGGGGCCCAAGAGACCCAGTACTTC
14,TRBJ2-6,.,TRBV25-1,many,CASSEGTSANVLTF,TGTGCCAGCAGTGAAGGGACCTCGGCCAACGTCCTGACTTTC
12,TRBJ2-1,.,TRBV11-2,few,CASSFTANEQFF,TGTGCCAGCAGCTTCACCGCCAATGAGCAGTTCTTC
14,TRBJ2-2,.,TRBV12-3/TRBV12-4,many,CATNTGVGTGELFF,TGTGCCACCAACACAGGAGTTGGCACCGGGGAGCTGTTTTTT
15,TRBJ1-2,TRBD1,TRBV29-1,few,CSLSTGTGPDYGYTF,TGCAGCCTATCCACAGGGACAGGCCCCGATTATGGCTACACCTTC
14,TRBJ2-3,.,TRBV18,.,CASSPRLSTDTQYF,TGTGCCAGCTCACCACGGCTAAGCACAGATACGCAGTATTTT
17,TRBJ2-7,.,TRBV27,.,CASRSGITFRGSYEQYF,TGTGCCAGCCGATCGGGGATAACATTTAGGGGCTCCTACGAGCAGTACTTC
15,TRBJ1-2,.,TRBV3-1,.,CASSIPGLGRYGYTF,TGTGCCAGCAGCATTCCGGGACTGGGGAGGTATGGCTACACCTTC
12,TRBJ2-4,TRBD1,TRBV20-1,few,CSAGYRGDIQYF,TGCAGTGCTGGGTACAGGGGAGACATTCAGTACTTC
18,TRBJ2-4,.,TRBV10-3,.,CAISESGAGVAAKNIQYF,TGTGCCATCAGTGAGTCCGGCGCAGGGGTTGCGGCCAAAAACATTCAGTACTTC
12,TRBJ1-2,.,TRBV5-1,.,CASSPEGQDNTF,TGCGCCAGCAGCCCCGAGGGGCAGGACAACACCTTC
15,TRBJ2-7,.,TRBV29-1,few,CSVEGRAGDVYEQYF,TGCAGCGTTGAAGGGAGGGCAGGGGATGTATACGAGCAGTACTTC
15,TRBJ1-2,.,TRBV2,few,CASSERAPGAYGYTF,TGTGCCAGCAGTGAAAGGGCCCCAGGGGCCTATGGCTACACCTTC
14,TRBJ2-7,.,TRBV28,.,CASTPGGRSYEQYF,TGTGCCAGCACCCCCGGCGGTAGGTCCTACGAGCAGTACTTC
14,TRBJ2-5,.,TRBV5-1,many,CASSPNGQQETQYF,TGCGCCAGCAGCCCGAACGGACAGCAAGAGACCCAGTACTTC
14,TRBJ2-7,TRBD1,TRBV6-2/TRBV6-3,many,CASSGGQGFYEQYF,TGTGCCAGCAGCGGGGGACAGGGTTTCTACGAGCAGTACTTC
15,TRBJ2-2,TRBD2,TRBV6-2/TRBV6-3,few,CASSYVAGGTGELFF,TGTGCCAGCAGTTACGTAGCGGGGGGGACCGGGGAGCTGTTTTTT
14,TRBJ2-7,TRBD1,TRBV11-2,many,CASSGTGVSREQYF,TGTGCCAGCAGCGGGACAGGGGTGTCGCGGGAGCAGTACTTC
13,TRBJ2-3,.,TRBV5-1,few,CASSLISSDTQYF,TGCGCCAGCAGCTTGATAAGTAGTGATACGCAGTATTTT
15,TRBJ2-7,.,TRBV5-4,medium-sized,CASSLIGGQSYEQYF,TGTGCCAGCAGCTTGATCGGGGGGCAAAGCTACGAGCAGTACTTC
13,TRBJ1-1,.,TRBV6-1,many,CASSFGRSAEAFF,TGTGCCAGCAGTTTCGGACGTTCCGCTGAAGCTTTCTTT
15,TRBJ1-5,.,TRBV18,many,CASSPGKGGNQPQHF,TGTGCCAGCTCACCAGGGAAGGGCGGCAATCAGCCCCAGCATTTT
13,TRBJ1-1,.,TRBV6-2/TRBV6-3,.,CASSYPDRDEAFF,TGTGCCAGCAGTTACCCGGACCGGGATGAAGCTTTCTTT